This T cell receptor (beta chain) was obtained from a study of Ad26.COV2.S vaccination and SARS-CoV-2 variants. About the research overall: In the study, Ad26.COV2.S was injected intramuscularly once, or twice 56 days apart.

Treatment indicated: about 20 received Ad26.COV2.S at low or high dose, single or two shots; roughly 5 received placebo; per-sample allocation not given. The investigators took samples on day 63 after the first vaccine or placebo injection. V lost 3 bases, J lost 3 bases, and 8 bases stayed unmatched. Germline lookup yields CDR1 SGHRS and CDR2 YFSETQ. The CDR3 is made up of 16 amino acids. Study-wide points: Those who received the vaccine showed greater spike-specific TCR breadth than those given placebo. Reportedly, after vaccination the spike-specific CD8+ and CD4+ T cell responses displayed substantial breadth.

Here immunoSEQ multiplex PCR was the method, and the copy in TCRdb shows in-frame clones only, minus some. The sample contains 200,000 to 300,000 clones, approximately 87% of which appear only once. Regarding this clone: Its specificity is unknown.

The sequence was obtained from a person aged 18-60 years who received the Ad26.COV2.S COVID-19 vaccine or a placebo. Sequenced material: peripheral blood, taken in a trial of Ad26.COV2.S vaccine versus placebo. This chain uses TRBV5-1 with TRBJ2-3; 9 bases agree with TRBD2. DNA of the CDR3: TGCGCCAGCAGCTGGGAACGCGGGGGGGCAACAGATACGCAGTATTTT. This gives the protein CASSWERGGATDTQYF.